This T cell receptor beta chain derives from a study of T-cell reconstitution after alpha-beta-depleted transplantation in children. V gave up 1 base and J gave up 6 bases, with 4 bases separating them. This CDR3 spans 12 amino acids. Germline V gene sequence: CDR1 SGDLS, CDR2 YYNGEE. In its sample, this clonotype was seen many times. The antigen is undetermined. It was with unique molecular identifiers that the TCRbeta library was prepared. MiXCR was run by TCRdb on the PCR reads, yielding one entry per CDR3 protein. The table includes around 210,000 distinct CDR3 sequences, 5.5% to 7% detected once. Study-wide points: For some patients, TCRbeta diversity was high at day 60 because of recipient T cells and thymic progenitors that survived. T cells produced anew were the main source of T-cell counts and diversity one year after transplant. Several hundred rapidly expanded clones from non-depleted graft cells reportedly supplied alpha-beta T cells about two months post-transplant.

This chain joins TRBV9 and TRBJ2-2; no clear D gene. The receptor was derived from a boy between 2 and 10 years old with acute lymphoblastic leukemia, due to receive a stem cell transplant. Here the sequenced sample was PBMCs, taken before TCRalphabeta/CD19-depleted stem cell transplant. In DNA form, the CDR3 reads TGTGCCAGCAGCGTAATGGCCGGGGAGCTGTTTTTT. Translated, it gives CASSVMAGELFF. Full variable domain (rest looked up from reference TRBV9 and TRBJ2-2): DSGVTQTPKHLITATGQRVTLRCSPRSGDLSVYWYQQSLDQGLQFLIQYYNGEERAKGNILERFSAQQFPDLHSELNLSSLELGDSALYFCASSVMAGELFFGEGSRLTVL.